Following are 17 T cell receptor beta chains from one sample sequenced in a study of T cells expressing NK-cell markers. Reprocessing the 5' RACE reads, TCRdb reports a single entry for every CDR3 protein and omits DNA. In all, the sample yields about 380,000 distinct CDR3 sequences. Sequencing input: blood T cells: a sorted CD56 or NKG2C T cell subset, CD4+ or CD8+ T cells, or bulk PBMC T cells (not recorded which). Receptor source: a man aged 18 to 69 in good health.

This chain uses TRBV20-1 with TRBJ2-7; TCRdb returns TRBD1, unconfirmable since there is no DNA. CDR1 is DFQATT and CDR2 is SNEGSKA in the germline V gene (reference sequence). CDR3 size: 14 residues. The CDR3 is CSARGRQGRDEQYF.

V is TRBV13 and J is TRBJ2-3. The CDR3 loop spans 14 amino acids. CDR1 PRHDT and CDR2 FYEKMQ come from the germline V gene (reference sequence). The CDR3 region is CASSSPALTDTQYF.

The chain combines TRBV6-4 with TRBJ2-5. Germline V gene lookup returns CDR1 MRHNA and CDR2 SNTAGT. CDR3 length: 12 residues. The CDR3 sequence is CASSETQETQYF.

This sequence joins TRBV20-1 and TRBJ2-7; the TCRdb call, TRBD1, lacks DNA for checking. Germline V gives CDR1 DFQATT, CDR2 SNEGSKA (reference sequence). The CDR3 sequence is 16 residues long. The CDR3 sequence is CSARSLRPREPYEQYF.

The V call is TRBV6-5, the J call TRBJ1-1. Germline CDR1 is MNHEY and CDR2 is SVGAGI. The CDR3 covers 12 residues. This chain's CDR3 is CASTPIDTEAFF.

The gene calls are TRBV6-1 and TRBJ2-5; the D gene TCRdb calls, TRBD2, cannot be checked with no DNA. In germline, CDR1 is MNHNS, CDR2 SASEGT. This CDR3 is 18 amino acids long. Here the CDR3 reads CASSEVLAGGPSRETQYF.

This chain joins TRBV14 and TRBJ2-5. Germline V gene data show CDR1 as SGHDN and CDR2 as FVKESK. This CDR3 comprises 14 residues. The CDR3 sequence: CASSQGNLLGNQYF.

The CDR3 sequence: CASRDRGKAKNIQYF. This chain links TRBV5-4 with TRBJ2-4; TCRdb picks TRBD1, but there is no DNA to check that call. The CDR3 is 15 amino acids. Germline assignment: CDR1 SGHNT and CDR2 YYREEE (reference sequence).

The CDR3 sequence: CSARVGGAMVETQYF. This chain connects TRBV20-1 to TRBJ2-5; absent DNA, TCRdb's TRBD1 call cannot be checked. CDR3 length: 15 amino acids. CDR1 is DFQATT and CDR2 is SNEGSKA in the germline V gene (reference sequence).

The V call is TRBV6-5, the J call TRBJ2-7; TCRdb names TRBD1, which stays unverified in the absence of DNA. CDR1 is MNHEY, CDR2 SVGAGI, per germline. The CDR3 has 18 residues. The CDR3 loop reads CASSYSITGSGFRYEQYF.

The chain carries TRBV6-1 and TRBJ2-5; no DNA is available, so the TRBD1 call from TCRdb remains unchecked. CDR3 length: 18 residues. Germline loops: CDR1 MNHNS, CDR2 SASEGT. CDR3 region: CASSPRGPDDLIRETQYF.

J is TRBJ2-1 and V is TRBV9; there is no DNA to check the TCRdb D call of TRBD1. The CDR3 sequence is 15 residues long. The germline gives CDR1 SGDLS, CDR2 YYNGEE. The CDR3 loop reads CASSPRQGGKNEQFF. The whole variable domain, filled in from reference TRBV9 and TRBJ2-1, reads DSGVTQTPKHLITATGQRVTLRCSPRSGDLSVYWYQQSLDQGLQFLIQYYNGEERAKGNILERFSAQQFPDLHSELNLSSLELGDSALYFCASSPRQGGKNEQFFGPGTRLTVL.

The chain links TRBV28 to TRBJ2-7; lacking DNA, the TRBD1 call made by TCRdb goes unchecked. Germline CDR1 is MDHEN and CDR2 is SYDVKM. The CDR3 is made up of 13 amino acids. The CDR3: CAITRDSTYEQYF.

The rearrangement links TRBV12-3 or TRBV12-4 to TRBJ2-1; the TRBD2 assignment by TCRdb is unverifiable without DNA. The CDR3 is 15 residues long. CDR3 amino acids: CASRPYSGGAGEQFF.

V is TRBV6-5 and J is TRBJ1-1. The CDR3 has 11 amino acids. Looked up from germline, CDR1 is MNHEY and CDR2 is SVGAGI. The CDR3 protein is CASRLQGSAFF.

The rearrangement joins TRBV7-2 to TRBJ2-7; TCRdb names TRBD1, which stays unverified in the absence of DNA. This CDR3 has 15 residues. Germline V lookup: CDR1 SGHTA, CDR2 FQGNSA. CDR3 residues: CASSFEQTGRAEQYF.

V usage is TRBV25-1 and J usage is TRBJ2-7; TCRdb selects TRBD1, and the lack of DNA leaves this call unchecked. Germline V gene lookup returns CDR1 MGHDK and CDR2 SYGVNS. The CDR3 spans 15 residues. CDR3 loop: CASSDPAGITYEQYF.